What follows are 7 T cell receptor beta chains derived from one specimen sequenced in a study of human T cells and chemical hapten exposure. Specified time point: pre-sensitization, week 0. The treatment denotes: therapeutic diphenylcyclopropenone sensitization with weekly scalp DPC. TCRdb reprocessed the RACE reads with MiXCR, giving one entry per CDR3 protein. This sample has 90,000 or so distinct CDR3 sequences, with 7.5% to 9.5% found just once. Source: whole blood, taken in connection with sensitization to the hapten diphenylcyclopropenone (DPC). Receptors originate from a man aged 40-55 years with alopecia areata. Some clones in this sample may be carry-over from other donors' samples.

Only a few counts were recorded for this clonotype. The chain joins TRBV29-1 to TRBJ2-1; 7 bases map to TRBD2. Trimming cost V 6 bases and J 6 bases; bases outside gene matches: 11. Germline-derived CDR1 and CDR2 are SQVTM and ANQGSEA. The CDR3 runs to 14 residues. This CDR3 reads CSVRGRETFNEQFF. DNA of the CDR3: TGCAGCGTCCGAGGGCGGGAGACCTTCAATGAGCAGTTCTTC.

CDR3 bases: TGTGCCAGCAGTTTAGATGTGCAGGGGACCACTGAAGCTTTCTTT. It is translated as CASSLDVQGTTEAFF. This chain joins TRBV28 and TRBJ1-1, with D perhaps matching TRBD1 (6 bases). The CDR3 loop spans 15 amino acids. V lost 2 bases, J lost 4 bases, and 14 bases lay in between. The V gene's germline CDR1 is MDHEN and CDR2 SYDVKM. The whole variable domain, remainder taken from reference TRBV28 and TRBJ1-1, is DVKVTQSSRYLVKRTGEKVFLECVQDMDHENMFWYRQDPGLGLRLIYFSYDVKMKEKGDIPEGYSVSREKKERFSLILESASTNQTSMYLCASSLDVQGTTEAFFGQGTRLTVV.

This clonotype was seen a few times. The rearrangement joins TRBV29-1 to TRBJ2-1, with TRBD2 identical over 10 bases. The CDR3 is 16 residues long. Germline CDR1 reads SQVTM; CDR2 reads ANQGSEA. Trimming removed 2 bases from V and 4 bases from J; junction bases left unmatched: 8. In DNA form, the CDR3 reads TGCAGCGTTGAACTAGCGGGAGCGGTCATGTACAATGAGCAGTTCTTC. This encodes CSVELAGAVMYNEQFF.

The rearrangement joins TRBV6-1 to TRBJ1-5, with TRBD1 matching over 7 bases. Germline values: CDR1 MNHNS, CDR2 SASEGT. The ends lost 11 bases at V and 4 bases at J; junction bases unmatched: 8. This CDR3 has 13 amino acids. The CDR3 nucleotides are TGTGCCGCCGAGGGGGCTCAGAATCAGCCCCAGCATTTT. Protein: CAAEGAQNQPQHF.

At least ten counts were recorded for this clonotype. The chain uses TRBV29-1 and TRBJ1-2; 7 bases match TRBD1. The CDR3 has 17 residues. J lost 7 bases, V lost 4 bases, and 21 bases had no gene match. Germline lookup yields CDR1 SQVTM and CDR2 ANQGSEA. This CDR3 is CSVGPGLWTGGEGGYTF. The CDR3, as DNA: TGCAGCGTTGGGCCTGGTCTTTGGACAGGCGGGGAGGGTGGCTACACCTTC.

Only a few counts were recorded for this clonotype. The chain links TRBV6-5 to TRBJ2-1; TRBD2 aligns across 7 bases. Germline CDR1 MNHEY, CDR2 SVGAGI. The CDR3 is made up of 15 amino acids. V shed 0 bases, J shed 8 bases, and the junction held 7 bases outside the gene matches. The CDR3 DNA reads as TGTGCCAGCAGTTACTCGGGGGAGGGCCTCGATGAGCAGTTCTTC. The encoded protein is CASSYSGEGLDEQFF.

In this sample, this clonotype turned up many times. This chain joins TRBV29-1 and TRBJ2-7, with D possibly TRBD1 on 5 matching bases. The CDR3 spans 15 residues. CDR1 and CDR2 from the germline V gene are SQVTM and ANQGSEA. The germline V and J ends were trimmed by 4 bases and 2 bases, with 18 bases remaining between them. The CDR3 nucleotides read TGCAGCGTTGTGCCCGAGGACAAAGGAACCTACGAGCAGTACTTC. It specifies CSVVPEDKGTYEQYF.